The clone carrying this TCR beta chain was found many times. These data come from a study of Graves' ophthalmopathy and Graves' hyperthyroidism. The germline V gene encodes CDR1 SGHAT and CDR2 FQNNGV. Trimming left V 0 bases short and J 2 bases short, with 17 bases between. There are 17 residues in the CDR3. The authors amplified TCR beta CDR3 regions, and they did so from RNA transcripts for repertoire sequencing. An opening RT-PCR round employed HTBI primers and preceded a second-round multiplex PCR. TCRdb reprocessed the multiplex PCR reads via MiXCR and lists one record per CDR3 protein. Among 400,000 to 450,000 distinct CDR3 sequences listed, under 25% were seen once.

The TCR was taken from a woman between 18 and 29 years old with stable Graves' hyperthyroidism. The material sequenced was peripheral blood. The V and J genes are TRBV11-2 and TRBJ2-7, with D perhaps being TRBD1 or TRBD2 (6 bases each). This CDR3 reads CASSLDSGQLVPYEQYF. In DNA form, the CDR3 reads TGTGCCAGCAGCTTAGATAGCGGACAGTTAGTCCCCTACGAGCAGTACTTC.